This T cell receptor beta chain was identified during a study of blood T cells in healthy people across ages. Together with a sample-barcoded 5' primer, a J-beta primer mix was included in a second PCR lasting roughly 7 to 11 cycles. In TCRdb, the 5' RACE reads were re-called with MiXCR into one record per CDR3 protein. This table holds some 320,000 distinct CDR3 sequences, 25% to 30% found once. This clonotype was recorded a few times. The sequenced material came from blood. The sequence was obtained from a woman in her seventies in good health.

The CDR3 coding sequence is TGTGCCAGCAGATCACTAGCGGGTGGGCTCCAAGAGCAGTACTTC. This codes for CASRSLAGGLQEQYF. This sequence joins TRBV27 and TRBJ2-5; 9 nucleotides match TRBD2. CDR3 length: 15 residues. The junction had 16 bases not matched to a gene; V was cut back by 6 bases and J by 11 bases. The V gene's germline CDR1 is MNHEY and CDR2 SMNVEV (reference sequence).